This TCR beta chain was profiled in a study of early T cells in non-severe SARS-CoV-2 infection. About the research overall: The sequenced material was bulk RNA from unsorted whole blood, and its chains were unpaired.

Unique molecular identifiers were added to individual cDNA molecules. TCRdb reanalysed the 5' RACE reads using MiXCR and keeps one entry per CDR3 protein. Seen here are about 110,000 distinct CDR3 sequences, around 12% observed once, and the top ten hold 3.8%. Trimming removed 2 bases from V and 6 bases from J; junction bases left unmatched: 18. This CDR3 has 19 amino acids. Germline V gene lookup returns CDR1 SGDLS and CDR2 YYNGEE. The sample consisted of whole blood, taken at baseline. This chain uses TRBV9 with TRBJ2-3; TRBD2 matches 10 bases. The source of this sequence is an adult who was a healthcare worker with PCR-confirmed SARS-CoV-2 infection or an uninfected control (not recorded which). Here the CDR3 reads CASSVPENDPGLALDTQYF. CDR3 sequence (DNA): TGTGCCAGCAGCGTGCCGGAAAACGACCCGGGACTAGCGTTGGATACGCAGTATTTT.